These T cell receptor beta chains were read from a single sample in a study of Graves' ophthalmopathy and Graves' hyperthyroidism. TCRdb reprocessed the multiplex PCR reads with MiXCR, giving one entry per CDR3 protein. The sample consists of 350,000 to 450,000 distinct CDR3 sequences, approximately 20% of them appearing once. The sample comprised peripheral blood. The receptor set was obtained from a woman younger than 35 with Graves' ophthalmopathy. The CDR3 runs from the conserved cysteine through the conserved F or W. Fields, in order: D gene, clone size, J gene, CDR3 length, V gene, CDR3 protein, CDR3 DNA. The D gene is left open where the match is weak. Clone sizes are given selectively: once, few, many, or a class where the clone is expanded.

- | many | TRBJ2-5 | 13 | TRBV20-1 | CSARDRFGETQYF | TGCAGTGCTAGAGACAGGTTCGGAGAGACCCAGTACTTC
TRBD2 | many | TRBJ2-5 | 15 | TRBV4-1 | CASSQGTSVQETQYF | TGCGCCAGCAGCCAAGGCACTAGCGTCCAAGAGACCCAGTACTTC
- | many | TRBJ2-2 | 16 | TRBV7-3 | CASSLLGASNTGELFF | TGTGCCAGCAGCCTTCTGGGGGCCTCCAACACCGGGGAGCTGTTTTTT
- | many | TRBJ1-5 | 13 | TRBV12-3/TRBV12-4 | CASSPSMGQPQHF | TGTGCCAGCAGTCCCTCCATGGGGCAGCCCCAGCATTTT
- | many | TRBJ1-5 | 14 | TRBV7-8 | CASSLERSNQPQHF | TGTGCCAGCAGCTTAGAACGGAGCAATCAGCCCCAGCATTTT
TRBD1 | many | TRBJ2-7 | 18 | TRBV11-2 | CASSPLRPDRGPSGEQYF | TGTGCCAGCAGCCCACTGAGACCAGACAGGGGGCCGTCGGGGGAGCAGTACTTC
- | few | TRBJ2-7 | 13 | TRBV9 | CASSASSSYKQYF | TGTGCCAGCAGCGCCTCCTCTTCCTACAAGCAGTACTTC
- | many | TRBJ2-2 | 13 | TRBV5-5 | CASSLTSAGELFF | TGTGCCAGCAGCTTGACCAGCGCCGGGGAGCTGTTTTTT
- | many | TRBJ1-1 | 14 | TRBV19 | CASLTGVGGTEAFF | TGTGCCAGCCTCACGGGGGTGGGCGGCACTGAAGCTTTCTTT
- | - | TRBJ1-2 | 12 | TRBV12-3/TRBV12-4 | CASSLGPMGYTF | TGTGCCAGCAGTTTGGGTCCTATGGGCTACACCTTC
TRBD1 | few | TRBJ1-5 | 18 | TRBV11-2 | CASSSHPGGQGVNQPQHF | TGTGCCAGCAGCTCCCACCCCGGGGGACAGGGAGTCAATCAGCCCCAGCATTTT
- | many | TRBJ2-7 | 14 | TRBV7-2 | CASSFGGAPYEQYF | TGTGCCAGCAGCTTTGGCGGGGCCCCCTACGAGCAGTACTTC
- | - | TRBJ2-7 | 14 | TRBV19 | CASPSTGRVQEQYF | TGTGCCAGCCCTTCCACAGGGCGGGTTCAAGAGCAGTACTTC
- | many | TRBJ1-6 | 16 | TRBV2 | CASSEERPVYNSPLHF | TGTGCCAGCAGTGAAGAGCGGCCGGTCTATAATTCACCCCTCCACTTT
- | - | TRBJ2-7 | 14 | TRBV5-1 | CASSLQPGTYEQYF | TGCGCCAGCAGCTTGCAGCCGGGAACCTACGAGCAGTACTTC
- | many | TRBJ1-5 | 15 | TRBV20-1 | CSARDLGPLNQPQHF | TGCAGTGCTAGAGATCTTGGGCCCCTAAATCAGCCCCAGCATTTT
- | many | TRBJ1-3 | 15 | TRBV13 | CASSPGTLSGNTIYF | TGTGCCAGCAGCCCCGGGACACTCTCTGGAAACACCATATATTTT
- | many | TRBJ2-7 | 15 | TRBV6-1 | CASSALADPGNEQYF | TGTGCCAGCAGTGCGTTAGCGGACCCGGGGAACGAGCAGTACTTC
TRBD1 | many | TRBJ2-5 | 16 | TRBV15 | CATSRAGQGVGETQYF | TGTGCCACCAGCAGGGCGGGACAGGGGGTCGGGGAGACCCAGTACTTC
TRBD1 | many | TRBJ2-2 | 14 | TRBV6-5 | CASKWQGDTGELFF | TGTGCCAGCAAATGGCAGGGGGACACCGGGGAGCTGTTTTTT
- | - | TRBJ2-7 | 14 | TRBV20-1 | CSAQDRDFAYEQYF | TGCAGTGCACAAGACCGGGACTTTGCCTACGAGCAGTACTTC
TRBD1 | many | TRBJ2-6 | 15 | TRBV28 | CASSQRQGAQDVLTF | TGTGCCAGCAGCCAAAGACAGGGGGCGCAGGACGTCCTGACTTTC
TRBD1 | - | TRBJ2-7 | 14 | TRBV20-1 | CSARKRQGSYEQYF | TGCAGTGCTAGAAAAAGACAGGGCTCCTACGAGCAGTACTTC
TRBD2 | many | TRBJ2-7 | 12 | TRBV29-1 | CSVTSGYYEQYF | TGCAGCGTTACTAGCGGGTACTACGAGCAGTACTTC
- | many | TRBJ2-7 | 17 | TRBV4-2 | CASSQEIYGGQSREQYF | TGTGCCAGCAGCCAGGAGATTTATGGGGGACAATCCAGGGAGCAGTACTTC
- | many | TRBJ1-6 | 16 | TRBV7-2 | CASSNPGWFDNSPLHF | TGTGCCAGCAGCAACCCGGGTTGGTTCGATAATTCACCCCTCCACTTT
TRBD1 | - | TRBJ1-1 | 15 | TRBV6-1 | CASRGGQAMNTEAFF | TGTGCCAGCAGGGGGGGACAGGCTATGAACACTGAAGCTTTCTTT
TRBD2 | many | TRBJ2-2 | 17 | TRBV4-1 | CASSQDGSGGNTGELFF | TGCGCCAGCAGCCAAGATGGAAGCGGGGGCAACACCGGGGAGCTGTTTTTT
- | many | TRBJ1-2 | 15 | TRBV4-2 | CASSQEKRPAGGYTF | TGTGCCAGCAGCCAAGAGAAACGCCCCGCTGGGGGCTACACCTTC
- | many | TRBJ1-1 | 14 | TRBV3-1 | CASSLRETNTEAFF | TGTGCCAGCAGCCTCCGGGAGACGAACACTGAAGCTTTCTTT
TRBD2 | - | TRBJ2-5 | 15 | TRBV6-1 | CASSDGGIWLETQYF | TGTGCCAGCAGTGACGGGGGGATTTGGTTGGAGACCCAGTACTTC
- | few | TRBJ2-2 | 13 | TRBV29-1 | CSAGGSKAGELFF | TGCAGCGCCGGAGGGTCTAAAGCCGGGGAGCTGTTTTTT
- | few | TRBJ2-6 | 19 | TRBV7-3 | CASSLTSVRGDSGANVLTF | -
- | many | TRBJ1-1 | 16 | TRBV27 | CASSAAGQELNTEAFF | TGTGCCAGCAGTGCAGCGGGACAAGAGTTGAACACTGAAGCTTTCTTT
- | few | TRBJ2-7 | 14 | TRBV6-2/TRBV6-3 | CASRGNRDSSEQYF | TGTGCCAGCAGGGGCAACAGGGACTCCTCCGAGCAGTACTTC
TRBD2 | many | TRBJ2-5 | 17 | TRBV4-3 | CASSQDRGGRDEETQYF | TGCGCCAGCAGCCAAGATCGTGGTGGGAGGGACGAAGAGACCCAGTACTTC
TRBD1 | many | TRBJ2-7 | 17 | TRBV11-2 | CASSQPTGGFSSYEQYF | TGTGCCAGCAGCCAACCCACAGGGGGCTTCAGCTCCTACGAGCAGTACTTC
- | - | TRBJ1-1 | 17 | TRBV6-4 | CASSDWGPLAVNTEAFF | TGTGCCAGCAGTGACTGGGGACCCCTGGCGGTGAACACTGAAGCTTTCTTT
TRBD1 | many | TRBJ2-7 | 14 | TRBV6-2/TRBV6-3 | CASRQWTGVYEQYF | TGTGCCAGCAGGCAGTGGACAGGTGTCTACGAGCAGTACTTC
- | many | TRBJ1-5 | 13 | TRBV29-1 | CSVLDSPNQPQHF | TGCAGCGTTCTGGACAGTCCCAATCAGCCCCAGCATTTT
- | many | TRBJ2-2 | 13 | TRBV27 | CASSYQGHGELFF | TGTGCCAGCAGTTATCAGGGTCACGGGGAGCTGTTTTTT
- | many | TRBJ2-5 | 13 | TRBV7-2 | CASSTPAQDLKYF | TGTGCCAGCAGCACACCCGCCCAAGACTTGAAGTACTTC
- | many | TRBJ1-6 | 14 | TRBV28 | CASSFPGISSPLHF | TGTGCCAGCAGTTTTCCAGGGATTAGTTCACCCCTCCACTTT
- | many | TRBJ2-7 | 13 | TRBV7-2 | CASSFTAAYEQYF | TGTGCCAGCAGCTTTACGGCGGCCTACGAGCAGTACTTC
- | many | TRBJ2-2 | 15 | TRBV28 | CASSLAQGGTGELFF | TGTGCCAGCAGTTTGGCCCAGGGAGGCACCGGGGAGCTGTTTTTT
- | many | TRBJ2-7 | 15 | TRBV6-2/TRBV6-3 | CASSYHQPMGYEQYF | TGTGCCAGCAGTTACCACCAGCCAATGGGCTACGAGCAGTACTTC
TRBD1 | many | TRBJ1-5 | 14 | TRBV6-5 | CASSGQGGNQPQHF | TGTGCCAGCAGCGGACAGGGAGGTAATCAGCCCCAGCATTTT
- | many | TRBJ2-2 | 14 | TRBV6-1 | CASSGGYPTGELFF | TGTGCCAGCAGTGGCGGCTACCCAACCGGGGAGCTGTTTTTT
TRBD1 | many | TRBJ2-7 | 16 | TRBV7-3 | CASSLTGTGNIYEQYF | TGTGCCAGCAGCTTAACCGGGACAGGGAATATCTACGAGCAGTACTTC
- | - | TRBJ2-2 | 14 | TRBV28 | CASSLTSWAGELFF | TGTGCCAGCAGTTTAACTAGTTGGGCCGGGGAGCTGTTTTTT
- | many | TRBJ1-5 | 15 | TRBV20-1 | CSAGGSDRNNQPQHF | TGCAGTGCTGGCGGGAGCGACAGGAACAATCAGCCCCAGCATTTT
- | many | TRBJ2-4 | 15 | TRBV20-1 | CSASLQDRAKNIQYF | TGCAGTGCTAGTTTGCAGGACCGTGCCAAAAACATTCAGTACTTC
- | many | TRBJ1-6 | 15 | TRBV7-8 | CASSLVGGPNSPLHF | TGTGCCAGCAGCTTAGTGGGGGGCCCAAATTCACCCCTCCACTTT
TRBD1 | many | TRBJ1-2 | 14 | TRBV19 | CASRKTGGARGYTF | TGTGCCAGTAGGAAGACAGGGGGCGCTAGAGGCTACACCTTC
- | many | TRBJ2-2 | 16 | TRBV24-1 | CATSDPGRTNTGELFF | TGTGCCACCAGTGATCCGGGACGGACGAACACCGGGGAGCTGTTTTTT
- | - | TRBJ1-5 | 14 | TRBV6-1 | CASKASNSNQPQHF | TGTGCCAGCAAGGCCTCGAATAGCAATCAGCCCCAGCATTTT
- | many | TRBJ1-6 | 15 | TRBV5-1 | CASSYTPDDNSPLHF | TGCGCCAGCAGCTACACCCCGGATGATAATTCACCCCTCCACTTT
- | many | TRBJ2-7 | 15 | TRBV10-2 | CASSDHRVVSYEQYF | TGCGCCAGCAGTGATCACAGGGTGGTTTCCTACGAGCAGTACTTC
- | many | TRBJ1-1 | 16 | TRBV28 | CASTLAGGSGNTEAFF | TGTGCCAGCACCCTAGCCGGGGGCAGTGGGAACACTGAAGCTTTCTTT